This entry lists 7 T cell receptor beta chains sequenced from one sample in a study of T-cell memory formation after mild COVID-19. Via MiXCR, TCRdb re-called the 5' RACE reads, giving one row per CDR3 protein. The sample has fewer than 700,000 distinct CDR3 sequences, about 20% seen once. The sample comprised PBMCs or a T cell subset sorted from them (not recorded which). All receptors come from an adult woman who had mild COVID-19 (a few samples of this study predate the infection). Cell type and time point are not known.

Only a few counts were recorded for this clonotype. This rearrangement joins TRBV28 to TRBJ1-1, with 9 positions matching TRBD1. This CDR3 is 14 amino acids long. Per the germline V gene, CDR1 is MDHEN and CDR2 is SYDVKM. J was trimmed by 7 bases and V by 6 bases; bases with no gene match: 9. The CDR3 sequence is CASRRDREGDEAFF. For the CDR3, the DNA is TGTGCCAGCAGACGGGACAGGGAAGGTGATGAAGCTTTCTTT.

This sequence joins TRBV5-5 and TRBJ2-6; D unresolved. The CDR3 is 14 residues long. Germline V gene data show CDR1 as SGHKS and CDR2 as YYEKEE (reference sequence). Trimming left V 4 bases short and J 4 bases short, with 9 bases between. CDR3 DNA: TGTGCCAGCAGCGGGCAGGTCGGGGCCAACGTCCTGACTTTC. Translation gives CASSGQVGANVLTF. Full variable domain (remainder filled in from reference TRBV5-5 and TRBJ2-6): DAGVTQSPTHLIKTRGQQVTLRCSPISGHKSVSWYQQVLGQGPQFIFQYYEKEERGRGNFPDRFSARQFPNYSSELNVNALLLGDSALYLCASSGQVGANVLTFGAGSRLTVL.

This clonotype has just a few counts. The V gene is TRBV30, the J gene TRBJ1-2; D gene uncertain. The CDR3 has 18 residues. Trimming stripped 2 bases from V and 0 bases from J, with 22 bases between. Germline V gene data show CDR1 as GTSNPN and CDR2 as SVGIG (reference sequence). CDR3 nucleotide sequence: TGTGCCTGGAGTCACCGGGCGGTTTGGGCAGAAACTAACTATGGCTACACCTTC. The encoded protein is CAWSHRAVWAETNYGYTF.

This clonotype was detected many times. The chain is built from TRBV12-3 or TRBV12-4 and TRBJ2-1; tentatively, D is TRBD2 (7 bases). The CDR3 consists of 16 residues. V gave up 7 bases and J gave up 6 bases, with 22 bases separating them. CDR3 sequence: CASNLGGGRVLNEQFF. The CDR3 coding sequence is TGTGCCAGCAACCTCGGCGGGGGCAGGGTACTCAATGAGCAGTTCTTC.

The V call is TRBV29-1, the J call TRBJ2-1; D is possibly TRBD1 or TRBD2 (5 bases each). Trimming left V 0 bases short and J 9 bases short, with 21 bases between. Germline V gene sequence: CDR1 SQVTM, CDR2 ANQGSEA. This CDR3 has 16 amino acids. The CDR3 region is CSVEEGETTPTGEQFF. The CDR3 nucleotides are TGCAGCGTTGAAGAAGGGGAGACCACCCCGACGGGTGAGCAGTTCTTC.

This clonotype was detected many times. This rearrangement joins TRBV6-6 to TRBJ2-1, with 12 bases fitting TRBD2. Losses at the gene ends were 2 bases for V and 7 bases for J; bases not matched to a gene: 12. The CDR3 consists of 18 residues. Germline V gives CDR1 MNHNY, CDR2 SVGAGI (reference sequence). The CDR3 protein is CASSYELAGGTYRNEQFF. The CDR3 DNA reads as TGTGCCAGCAGTTACGAACTAGCGGGGGGAACTTATCGGAATGAGCAGTTCTTC.

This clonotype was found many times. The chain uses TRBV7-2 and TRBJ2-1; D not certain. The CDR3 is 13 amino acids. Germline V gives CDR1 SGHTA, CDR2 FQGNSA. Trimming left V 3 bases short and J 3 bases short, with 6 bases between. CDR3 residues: CASSLTGYNEQFF. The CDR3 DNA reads TGTGCCAGCAGCTTGACGGGCTACAATGAGCAGTTCTTC.